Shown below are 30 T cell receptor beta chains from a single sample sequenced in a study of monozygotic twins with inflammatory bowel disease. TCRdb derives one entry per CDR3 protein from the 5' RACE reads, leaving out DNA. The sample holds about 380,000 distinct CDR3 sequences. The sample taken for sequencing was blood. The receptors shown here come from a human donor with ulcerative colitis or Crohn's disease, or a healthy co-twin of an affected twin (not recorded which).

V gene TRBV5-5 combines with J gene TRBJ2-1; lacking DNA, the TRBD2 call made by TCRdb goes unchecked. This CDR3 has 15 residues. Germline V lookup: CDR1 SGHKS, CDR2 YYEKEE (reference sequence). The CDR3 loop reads CASSLEGLAAGEQFF.

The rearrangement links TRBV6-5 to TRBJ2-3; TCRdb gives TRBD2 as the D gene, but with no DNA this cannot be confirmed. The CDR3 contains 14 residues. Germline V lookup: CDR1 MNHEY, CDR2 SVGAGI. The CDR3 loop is CASSYSLAGDTQYF.

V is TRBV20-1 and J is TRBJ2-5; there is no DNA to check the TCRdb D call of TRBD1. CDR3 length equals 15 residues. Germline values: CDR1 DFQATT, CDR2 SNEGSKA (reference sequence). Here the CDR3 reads CSAKRGGWYQETQYF.

CDR3 loop: CASSFCSGGPYEQYF. This chain joins TRBV27 and TRBJ2-7; TCRdb designates TRBD2, a call that cannot be tested without DNA. The CDR3 has 15 amino acids. Per the germline V gene, CDR1 is MNHEY and CDR2 is SMNVEV (reference sequence).

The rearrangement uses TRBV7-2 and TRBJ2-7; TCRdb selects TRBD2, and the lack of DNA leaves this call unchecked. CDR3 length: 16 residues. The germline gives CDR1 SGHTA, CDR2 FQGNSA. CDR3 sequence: CASSPRTSGVPYEQYF.

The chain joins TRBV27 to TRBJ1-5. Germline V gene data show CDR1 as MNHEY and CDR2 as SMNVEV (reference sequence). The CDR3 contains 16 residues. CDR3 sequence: CASSLGGAYSNQPQHF.

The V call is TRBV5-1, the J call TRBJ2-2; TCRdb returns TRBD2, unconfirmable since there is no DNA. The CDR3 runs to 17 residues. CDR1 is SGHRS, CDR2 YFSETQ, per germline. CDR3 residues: CASSLWTSGGRTGELFF.

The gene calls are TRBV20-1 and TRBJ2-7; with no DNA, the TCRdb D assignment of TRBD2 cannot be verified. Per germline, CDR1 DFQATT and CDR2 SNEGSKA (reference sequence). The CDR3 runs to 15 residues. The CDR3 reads CSATSPGLFSYEQYF.

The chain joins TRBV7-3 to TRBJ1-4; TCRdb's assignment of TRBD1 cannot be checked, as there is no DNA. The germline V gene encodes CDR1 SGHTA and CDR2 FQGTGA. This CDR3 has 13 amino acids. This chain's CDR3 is CASSPGPNEKLFF.

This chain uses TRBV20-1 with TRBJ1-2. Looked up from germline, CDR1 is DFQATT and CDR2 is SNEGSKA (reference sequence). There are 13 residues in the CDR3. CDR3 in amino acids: CSPSEGRNYGYTF.

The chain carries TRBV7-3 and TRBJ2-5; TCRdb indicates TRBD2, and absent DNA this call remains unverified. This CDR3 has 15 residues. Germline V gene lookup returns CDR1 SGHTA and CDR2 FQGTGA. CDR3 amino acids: CASSLLAGRQETQYF.

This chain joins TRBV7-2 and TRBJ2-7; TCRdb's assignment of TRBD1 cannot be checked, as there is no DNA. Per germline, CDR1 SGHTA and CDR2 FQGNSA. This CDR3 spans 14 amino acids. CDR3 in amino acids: CASSARGGARGQYF.

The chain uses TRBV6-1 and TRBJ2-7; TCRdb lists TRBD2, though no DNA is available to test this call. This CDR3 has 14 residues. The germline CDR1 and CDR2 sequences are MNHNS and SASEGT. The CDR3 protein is CASGNTGPPYEQYF.

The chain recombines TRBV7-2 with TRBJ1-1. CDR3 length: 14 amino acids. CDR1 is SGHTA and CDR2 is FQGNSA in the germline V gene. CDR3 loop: CASSLAKWDTEAFF. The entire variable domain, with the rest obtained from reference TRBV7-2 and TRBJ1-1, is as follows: GAGVSQSPSNKVTEKGKDVELRCDPISGHTALYWYRQSLGQGLEFLIYFQGNSAPDKSGLPSDRFSAERTGGSVSTLTIQRTQQEDSAVYLCASSLAKWDTEAFFGQGTRLTVV.

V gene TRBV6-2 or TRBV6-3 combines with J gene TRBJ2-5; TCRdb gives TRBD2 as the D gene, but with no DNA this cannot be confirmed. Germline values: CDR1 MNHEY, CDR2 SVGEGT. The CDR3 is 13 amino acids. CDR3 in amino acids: CATFSGGQETQYF.

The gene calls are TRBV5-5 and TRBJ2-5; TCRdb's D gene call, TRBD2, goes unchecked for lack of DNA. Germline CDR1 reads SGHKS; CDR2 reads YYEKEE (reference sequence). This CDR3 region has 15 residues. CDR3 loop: CASSLDGGAYETQYF.

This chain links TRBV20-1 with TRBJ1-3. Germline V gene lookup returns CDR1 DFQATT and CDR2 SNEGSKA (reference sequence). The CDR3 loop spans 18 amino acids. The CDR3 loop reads CSARDPRVGQRSGNTIYF.

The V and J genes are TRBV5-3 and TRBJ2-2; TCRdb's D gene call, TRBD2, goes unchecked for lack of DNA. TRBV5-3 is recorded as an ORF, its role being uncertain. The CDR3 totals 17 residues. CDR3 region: CARSPDGGTSGAGELFF.

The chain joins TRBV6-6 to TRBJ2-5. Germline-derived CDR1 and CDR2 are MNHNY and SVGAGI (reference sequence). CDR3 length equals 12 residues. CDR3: CASSYSIETQYF.

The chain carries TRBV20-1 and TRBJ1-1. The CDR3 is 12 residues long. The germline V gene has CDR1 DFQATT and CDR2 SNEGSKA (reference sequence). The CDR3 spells CSAPFMNTEAFF.

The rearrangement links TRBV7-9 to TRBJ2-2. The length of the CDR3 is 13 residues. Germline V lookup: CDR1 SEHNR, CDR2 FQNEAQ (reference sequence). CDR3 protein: CASSLFMTGELFF.

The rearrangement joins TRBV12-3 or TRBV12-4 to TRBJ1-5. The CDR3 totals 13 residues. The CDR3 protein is CASSLGLGQPQHF.

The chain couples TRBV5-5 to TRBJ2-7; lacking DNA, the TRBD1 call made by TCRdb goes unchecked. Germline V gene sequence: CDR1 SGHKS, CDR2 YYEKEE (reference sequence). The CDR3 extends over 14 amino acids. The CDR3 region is CASSLEGAGYEQYF.

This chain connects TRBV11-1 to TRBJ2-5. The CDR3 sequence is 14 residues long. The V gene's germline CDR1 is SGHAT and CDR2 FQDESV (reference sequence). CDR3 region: CASSPRGFQETQYF.

The CDR3 protein is CASTPTSGGLYNEQFF. This chain uses TRBV2 with TRBJ2-1; TCRdb's assignment of TRBD2 cannot be checked, as there is no DNA. This CDR3 has 16 residues. Germline values: CDR1 SNHLY, CDR2 FYNNEI.

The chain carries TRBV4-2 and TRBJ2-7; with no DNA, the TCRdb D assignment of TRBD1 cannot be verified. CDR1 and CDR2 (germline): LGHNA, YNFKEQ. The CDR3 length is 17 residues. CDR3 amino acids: CASSRPRRGDDSYEQYF.

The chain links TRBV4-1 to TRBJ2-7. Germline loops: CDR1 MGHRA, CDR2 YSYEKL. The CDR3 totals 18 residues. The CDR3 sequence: CASSPHGRIGFSDYEQYF.

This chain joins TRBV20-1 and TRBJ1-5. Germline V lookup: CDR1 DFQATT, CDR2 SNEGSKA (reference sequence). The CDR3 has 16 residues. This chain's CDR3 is CSARDRKDLVAQPQHF.

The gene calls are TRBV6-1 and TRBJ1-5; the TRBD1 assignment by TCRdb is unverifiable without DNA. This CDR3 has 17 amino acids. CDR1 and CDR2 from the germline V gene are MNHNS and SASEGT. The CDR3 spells CASQPLGTGFSNQPQHF.

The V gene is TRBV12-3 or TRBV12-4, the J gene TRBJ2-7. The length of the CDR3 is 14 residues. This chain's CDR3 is CASTTRQGAYEQYF.